A selection of T cell receptor beta chains follows, all from one sample in a study of blood T cell repertoires in COVID-19. The table came from immunoSEQ multiplex PCR; TCRdb's copy has only in-frame clones and leaves some out. The repertoire has over 120,000 clones, over 70% of them found once; the top ten carry 37%. The sequenced sample was peripheral blood. The receptors derive from a man between 45 and 60 years old who had recovered from COVID-19. Each CDR3 is given with its conserved first and last residue. Each record gives: V gene, clone size, CDR3 length, J gene, D gene, CDR3 DNA, CDR3 protein. The D gene is left open where the match is weak. Clone sizes are given selectively: once, few, many, or a class where the clone is expanded.

V: TRBV29-1; size: NA; length: 15; J: TRBJ2-2; D: NA; DNA: TGCAGCGTTGCCGTACAGACTAATAACACCGGGGAGCTGTTTTTT; CDR3: CSVAVQTNNTGELFF
V: TRBV7-9; size: NA; length: 15; J: TRBJ1-4; D: NA; DNA: TGTGCCAGCAGCTCATTAGGGGCAACTAATGAAAAACTGTTTTTT; CDR3: CASSSLGATNEKLFF
V: TRBV6-5; size: NA; length: 15; J: TRBJ1-1; D: TRBD1; DNA: TGTGCCAGCAGTTACTCAGGGGGCGCATCCACTGAAGCTTTCTTT; CDR3: CASSYSGGASTEAFF
V: TRBV4-1; size: NA; length: 15; J: TRBJ1-5; D: NA; DNA: TGCGCCAGCAGCCAAGATCCACAGGTCAGACAGCCCCAGCATTTT; CDR3: CASSQDPQVRQPQHF
V: TRBV30; size: NA; length: 13; J: TRBJ2-7; D: TRBD1; DNA: TGTGCCTGGAGTAGGGACAGTTCCTACGAGCAGTACTTC; CDR3: CAWSRDSSYEQYF
V: TRBV12-2; size: NA; length: 17; J: TRBJ2-2; D: NA; DNA: TGTGCAAGTCGCTTCGAGACTAGCGGGGGTTACCACCGGGAGCTGTTTTTT; CDR3: CASRFETSGGYHRELFF
V: TRBV7-7; size: NA; length: 13; J: TRBJ2-2; D: NA; DNA: TGTGCTAGCAGCTTATCGACTAGCGGGGAGCTGTTTTTT; CDR3: CASSLSTSGELFF
V: TRBV24-1; size: NA; length: 13; J: TRBJ2-2; D: NA; DNA: TGTGCCACCAGTGTATCGGACACCGGGGAGCTGTTTTTT; CDR3: CATSVSDTGELFF
V: TRBV7-3; size: few; length: 14; J: TRBJ2-3; D: TRBD1; DNA: TGTGCCAGCAGCTTAAACTCAGGACAGGGGACGCAGTATTTT; CDR3: CASSLNSGQGTQYF
V: TRBV11-2; size: NA; length: 15; J: TRBJ2-2; D: NA; DNA: TGTGCCAGCAGCTTAGTAGGCGGGAACACCGGGGAGCTGTTTTTT; CDR3: CASSLVGGNTGELFF
V: TRBV5-6; size: NA; length: 11; J: TRBJ1-1; D: NA; DNA: TGTGCCAGCAGCTTGTTATCTGAAGCTTTCTTT; CDR3: CASSLLSEAFF
V: TRBV23-1; size: few; length: 15; J: TRBJ1-1; D: NA; DNA: TGCGCCAGCAGTCAATCGCGTAAGCAGGGGACTGAAGCTTTCTTT; CDR3: CASSQSRKQGTEAFF
V: TRBV11-2; size: NA; length: 15; J: TRBJ2-7; D: TRBD1; DNA: TGTGCCAGCAGCACCCACAGGGGGAAAGAGGGCGAGCAGTACTTC; CDR3: CASSTHRGKEGEQYF
V: TRBV10-3; size: NA; length: 14; J: TRBJ2-7; D: TRBD1; DNA: TGTGCCATCAGTAAAGGGACAGGGTCCTACGAGCAGTACTTC; CDR3: CAISKGTGSYEQYF
V: TRBV6-5; size: NA; length: 14; J: TRBJ2-7; D: TRBD1; DNA: TGTGCCAGCACACCGGGACAGGGGCCCTACGAGCAGTACTTC; CDR3: CASTPGQGPYEQYF
V: TRBV25-1; size: NA; length: 14; J: TRBJ1-5; D: NA; DNA: TGTGCCAGCAGTTTTGGACAGAGCAATCAGCCCCAGCATTTT; CDR3: CASSFGQSNQPQHF
V: TRBV19; size: NA; length: 16; J: TRBJ2-7; D: TRBD1; DNA: TGTGCCAGTAGTAGGATGGACAGGGGCCACCCCTACGAGCAGTACTTC; CDR3: CASSRMDRGHPYEQYF
V: TRBV19; size: NA; length: 16; J: TRBJ2-5; D: TRBD1; DNA: TGTGCCAGTAGTCCCCGAAGGACAGGGGGCGTTGAGACCCAGTACTTC; CDR3: CASSPRRTGGVETQYF
V: TRBV6-2/TRBV6-3; size: NA; length: 14; J: TRBJ1-5; D: NA; DNA: TGTGCCAGCAGCCCTTTCGGGGGACCTCAGCCCCAGCATTTT; CDR3: CASSPFGGPQPQHF
V: TRBV2; size: NA; length: 13; J: TRBJ1-4; D: NA; DNA: TGTGCCAGCAGCCGGGATTTAGAGGAAAAACTGTTTTTT; CDR3: CASSRDLEEKLFF
V: TRBV5-5; size: once; length: 15; J: TRBJ2-1; D: NA; DNA: TGTGCCAGCAGCTTGGTAAAACACCCAGGGAATGAGCAGTTCTTC; CDR3: CASSLVKHPGNEQFF
V: TRBV7-2; size: NA; length: 12; J: TRBJ1-2; D: NA; DNA: TGTGCCAGCACCGGGAATTCGGATGGCTACACCTTC; CDR3: CASTGNSDGYTF
V: TRBV7-2; size: few; length: 16; J: TRBJ1-4; D: TRBD1; DNA: TGTGCCAGCAGCACGCGAGGGACAGGGGGTGGAGAAAAACTGTTTTTT; CDR3: CASSTRGTGGGEKLFF
V: TRBV29-1; size: NA; length: 13; J: TRBJ2-5; D: NA; DNA: TGCAGCGTTGGGTCCGCAGGGAGGGAGACCCAGTACTTC; CDR3: CSVGSAGRETQYF
V: TRBV5-6; size: few; length: 15; J: TRBJ1-1; D: NA; DNA: TGTGCCAGCAGCTTTATCGGGGATATGAACACTGAAGCTTTCTTT; CDR3: CASSFIGDMNTEAFF
V: TRBV4-1; size: once; length: 16; J: TRBJ2-1; D: NA; DNA: TGCGCCAGCAGCCAAGATCGGACAGAGTACTACAATGAGCAGTTCTTC; CDR3: CASSQDRTEYYNEQFF
V: TRBV19; size: NA; length: 12; J: TRBJ2-3; D: TRBD2; DNA: TGTGCCAGTAGTATAGATGCGGGGGGGAAGTATTTT; CDR3: CASSIDAGGKYF
V: TRBV23-1; size: NA; length: 15; J: TRBJ2-2; D: NA; DNA: TGCGCCAGCAGTCAATCGGGCAGGGCCCCCGGGGAGCTGTTTTTT; CDR3: CASSQSGRAPGELFF
V: TRBV30; size: NA; length: 13; J: TRBJ2-3; D: NA; DNA: TGTGCCGGTAGTCTCGCTAGCACAGATACGCAGTATTTT; CDR3: CAGSLASTDTQYF
V: TRBV7-6; size: few; length: 16; J: TRBJ1-4; D: TRBD1; DNA: TGTGCCAGCAGCTTTGGACAGGGAACGACTAATGAAAAACTGTTTTTT; CDR3: CASSFGQGTTNEKLFF
V: TRBV10-1; size: NA; length: 13; J: TRBJ2-7; D: NA; DNA: TGCGCCAGCAGTGAGTCGAGGTTTCACGAGCAGTACTTC; CDR3: CASSESRFHEQYF
V: TRBV10-3; size: NA; length: 17; J: TRBJ1-6; D: NA; DNA: TGTGCCATCAGTGGACGGGCTGGGAGCTCCTATAATTCACCCCTCCACTTT; CDR3: CAISGRAGSSYNSPLHF
V: TRBV29-1; size: NA; length: 11; J: TRBJ2-3; D: NA; DNA: TGCAGCGCCATATTCGGGGATACGCAGTATTTT; CDR3: CSAIFGDTQYF
V: TRBV19; size: NA; length: 14; J: TRBJ1-2; D: TRBD1; DNA: TGTGCCAGTAGTATAGGTGGGACAGACTATGGCTACACCTTC; CDR3: CASSIGGTDYGYTF
V: TRBV27; size: NA; length: 15; J: TRBJ2-1; D: TRBD1; DNA: TGTGCCAGCAGTTTGGTTCGGGCAGGGGGAAATGAGCAGTTCTTC; CDR3: CASSLVRAGGNEQFF
V: TRBV30; size: few; length: 12; J: TRBJ1-2; D: NA; DNA: TGTGCCTGGAGTGCCTCGTATGGCGGCTACACCTTC; CDR3: CAWSASYGGYTF
V: TRBV6-4; size: NA; length: 16; J: TRBJ2-2; D: TRBD1; DNA: TGTGCCAGCAGTGCCGTGACAGGGGTGGGCACCGGGGAGCTGTTTTTT; CDR3: CASSAVTGVGTGELFF
V: TRBV19; size: NA; length: 13; J: TRBJ2-5; D: TRBD2; DNA: TGTGCCACTGCTACTAGCGTAGGGGAGACCCAGTACTTC; CDR3: CATATSVGETQYF
V: TRBV6-5; size: NA; length: 12; J: TRBJ2-1; D: TRBD1; DNA: TGTGCCAGCAAAACAGGGGAAGGAGAGCAGTTCTTC; CDR3: CASKTGEGEQFF
V: TRBV27; size: NA; length: 17; J: TRBJ2-7; D: NA; DNA: TGTGCCAGCAGTTCAGTTGGTCGCGGGGGCCGTTATGACGAGCAGTACTTC; CDR3: CASSSVGRGGRYDEQYF
V: TRBV5-1; size: NA; length: 14; J: TRBJ2-5; D: NA; DNA: TGCGCCAGCAGCTTGGCAGGGTCCCAAGAGACCCAGTACTTC; CDR3: CASSLAGSQETQYF